This entry lists 2 T cell receptor beta chains sequenced from one sample in a study of radiotherapy plus CTLA-4 blockade in lung cancer. Assay used: immunoSEQ multiplex PCR; TCRdb lists only in-frame clones, some missing. The table includes 70,000 to 90,000 clones, approximately 84% detected once. The sample here was peripheral blood, taken from a patient treated with radiotherapy plus ipilimumab. The source is a human donor with non-small cell lung cancer who had stable disease on radiotherapy plus ipilimumab.

CDR3 protein: CASSLSGSSYNEQFF. The CDR3 nucleotides are TGTGCCAGTAGTTTGTCCGGGAGCTCCTACAATGAGCAGTTCTTC. The chain uses TRBV19 and TRBJ2-1; a weak D match, TRBD2 (6 bases). This CDR3 has 15 amino acids. The germline V gene has CDR1 LNHDA and CDR2 SQIVND (reference sequence). V lost 5 bases and J 0 bases, leaving 11 bases between the germline ends.

This CDR3 is CASGSGTEGFGYTF. As DNA, the CDR3 is TGTGCCTCTGGGTCCGGGACAGAGGGTTTTGGCTACACCTTC. The rearrangement uses TRBV30 and TRBJ1-2; 7 nucleotides line up with TRBD1. This CDR3 comprises 14 residues. With 7 bases clipped from V and 7 bases from J, the junction kept 15 bases outside the gene matches. Germline values: CDR1 GTSNPN, CDR2 SVGIG (reference sequence).